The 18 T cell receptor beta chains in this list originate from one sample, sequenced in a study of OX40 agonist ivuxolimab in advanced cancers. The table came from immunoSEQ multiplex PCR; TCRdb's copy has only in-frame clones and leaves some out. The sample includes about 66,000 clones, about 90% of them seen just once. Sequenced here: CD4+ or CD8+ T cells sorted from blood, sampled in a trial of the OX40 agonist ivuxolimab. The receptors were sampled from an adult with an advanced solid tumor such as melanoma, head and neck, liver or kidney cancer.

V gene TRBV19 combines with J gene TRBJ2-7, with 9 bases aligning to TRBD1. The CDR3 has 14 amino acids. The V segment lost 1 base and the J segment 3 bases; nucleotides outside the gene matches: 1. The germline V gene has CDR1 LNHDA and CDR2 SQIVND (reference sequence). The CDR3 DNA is TGTGCCAGTAGTATAGCGGACAGGGGCTACGAGCAGTACTTC. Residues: CASSIADRGYEQYF.

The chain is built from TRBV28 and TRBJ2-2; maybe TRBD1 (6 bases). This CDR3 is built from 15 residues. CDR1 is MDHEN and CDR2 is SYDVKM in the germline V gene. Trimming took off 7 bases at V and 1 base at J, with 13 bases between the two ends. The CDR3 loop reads CASTALQGNTGELFF. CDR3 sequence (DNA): TGTGCCAGCACGGCCCTACAGGGGAACACCGGGGAGCTGTTTTTT.

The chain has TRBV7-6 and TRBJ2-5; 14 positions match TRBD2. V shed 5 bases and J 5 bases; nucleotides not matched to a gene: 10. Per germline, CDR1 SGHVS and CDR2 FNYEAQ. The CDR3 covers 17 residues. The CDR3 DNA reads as TGTGCCAGCAGCCAGGGGCCGGGACTAGCGGGAGTGGAGACCCAGTACTTC. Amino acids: CASSQGPGLAGVETQYF.

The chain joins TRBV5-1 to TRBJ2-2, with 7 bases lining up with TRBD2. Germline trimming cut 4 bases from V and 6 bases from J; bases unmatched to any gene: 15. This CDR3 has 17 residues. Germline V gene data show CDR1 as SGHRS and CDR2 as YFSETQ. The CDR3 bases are TGCGCCAGCAGCACCATTCCGGGACTACCGGAGGCCGGGGAGCTGTTTTTT. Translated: CASSTIPGLPEAGELFF.

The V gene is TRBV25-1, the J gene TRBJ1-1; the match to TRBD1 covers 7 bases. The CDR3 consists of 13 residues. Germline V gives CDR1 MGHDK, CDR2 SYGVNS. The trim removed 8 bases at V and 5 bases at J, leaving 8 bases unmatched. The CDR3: CASEQGRGTEAFF. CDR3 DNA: TGTGCCAGCGAACAGGGGAGAGGTACTGAAGCTTTCTTT.

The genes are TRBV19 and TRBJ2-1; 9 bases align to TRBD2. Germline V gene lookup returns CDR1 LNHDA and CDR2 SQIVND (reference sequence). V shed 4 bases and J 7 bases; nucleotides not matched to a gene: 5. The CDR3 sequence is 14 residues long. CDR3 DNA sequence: TGTGCCAGTAGTAAAAGTCTAGCGGGAAATGAGCAGTTCTTC. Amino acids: CASSKSLAGNEQFF.

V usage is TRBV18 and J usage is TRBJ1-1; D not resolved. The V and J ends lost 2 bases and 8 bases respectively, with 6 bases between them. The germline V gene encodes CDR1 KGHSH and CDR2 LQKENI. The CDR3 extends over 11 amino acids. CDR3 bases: TGTGCCAGCTCACCAAAGGACGAAGCTTTCTTT. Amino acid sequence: CASSPKDEAFF.

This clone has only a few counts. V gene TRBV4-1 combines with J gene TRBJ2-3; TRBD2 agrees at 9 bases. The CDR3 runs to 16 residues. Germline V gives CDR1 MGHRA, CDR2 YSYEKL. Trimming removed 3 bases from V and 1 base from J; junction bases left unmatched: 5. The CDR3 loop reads CASSQPWTSGTDTQYF. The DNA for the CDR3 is TGCGCCAGCAGCCAGCCCTGGACTAGCGGCACAGATACGCAGTATTTT.

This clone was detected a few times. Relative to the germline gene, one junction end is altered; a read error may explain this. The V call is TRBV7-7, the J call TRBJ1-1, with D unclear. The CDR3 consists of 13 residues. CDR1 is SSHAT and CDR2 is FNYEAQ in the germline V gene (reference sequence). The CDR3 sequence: CASSSGTRAEAFF. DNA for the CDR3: TGTGCTAGCAGCTCCGGAACGCGAGCTGAAGCTTTCTTT.

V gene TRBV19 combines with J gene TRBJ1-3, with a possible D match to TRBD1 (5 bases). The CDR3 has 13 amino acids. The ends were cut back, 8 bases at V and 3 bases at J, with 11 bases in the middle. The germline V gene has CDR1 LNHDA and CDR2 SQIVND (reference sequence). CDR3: CASHEGFGNTIYF. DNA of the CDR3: TGTGCCAGTCACGAGGGGTTTGGAAACACCATATATTTT.

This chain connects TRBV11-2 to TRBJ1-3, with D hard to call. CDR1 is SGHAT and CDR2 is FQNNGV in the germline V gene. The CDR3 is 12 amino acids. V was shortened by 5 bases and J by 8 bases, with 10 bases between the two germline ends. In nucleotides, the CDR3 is TGTGCCAGCAGCGTTGATGGTTACACCATATATTTT. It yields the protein CASSVDGYTIYF.

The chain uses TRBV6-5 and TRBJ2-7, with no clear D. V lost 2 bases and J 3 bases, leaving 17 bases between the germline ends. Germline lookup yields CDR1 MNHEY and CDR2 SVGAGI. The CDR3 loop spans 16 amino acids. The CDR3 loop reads CASSYHGLGFLYEQYF. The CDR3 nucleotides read TGTGCCAGCAGTTACCACGGTCTCGGTTTTCTCTACGAGCAGTACTTC.

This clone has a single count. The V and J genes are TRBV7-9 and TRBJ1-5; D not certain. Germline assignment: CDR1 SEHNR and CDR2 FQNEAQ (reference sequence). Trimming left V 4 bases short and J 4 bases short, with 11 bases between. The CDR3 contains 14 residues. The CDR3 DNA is TGTGCCAGCAGCTCGACTCGACAAAATCAGCCCCAGCATTTT. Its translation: CASSSTRQNQPQHF.

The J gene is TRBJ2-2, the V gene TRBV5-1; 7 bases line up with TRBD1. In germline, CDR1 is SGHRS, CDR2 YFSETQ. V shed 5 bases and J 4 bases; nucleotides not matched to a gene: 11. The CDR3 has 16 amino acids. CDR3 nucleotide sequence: TGCGCCAGCAGTCGGGTATTGACAGGGCTCACCGGGGAGCTGTTTTTT. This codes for CASSRVLTGLTGELFF.

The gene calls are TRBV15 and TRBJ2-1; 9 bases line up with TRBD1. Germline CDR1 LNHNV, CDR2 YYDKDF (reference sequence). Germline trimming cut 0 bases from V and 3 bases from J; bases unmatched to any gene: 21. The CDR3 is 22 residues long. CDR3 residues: CATSRDGRGQGIAGSGYNEQFF. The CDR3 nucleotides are TGTGCCACCAGCAGAGACGGCCGAGGACAGGGGATAGCCGGGAGTGGCTACAATGAGCAGTTCTTC.

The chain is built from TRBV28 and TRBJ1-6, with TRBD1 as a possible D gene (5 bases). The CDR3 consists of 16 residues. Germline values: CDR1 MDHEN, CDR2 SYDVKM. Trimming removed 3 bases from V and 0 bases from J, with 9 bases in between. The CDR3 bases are TGTGCCAGCAGTTTGGCAGGGAGCTCCTATAATTCACCCCTCCACTTT. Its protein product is CASSLAGSSYNSPLHF.

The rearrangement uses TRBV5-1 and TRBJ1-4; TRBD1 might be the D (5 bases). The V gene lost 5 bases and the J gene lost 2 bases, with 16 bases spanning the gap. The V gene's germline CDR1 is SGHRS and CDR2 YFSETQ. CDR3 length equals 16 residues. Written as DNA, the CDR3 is TGCGCCAGCAGTGGGGACGTCGCGGGGACTAATGAAAAACTGTTTTTT. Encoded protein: CASSGDVAGTNEKLFF.

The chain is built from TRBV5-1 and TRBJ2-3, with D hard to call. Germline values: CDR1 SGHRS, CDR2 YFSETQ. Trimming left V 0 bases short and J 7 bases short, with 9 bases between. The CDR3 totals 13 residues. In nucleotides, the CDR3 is TGCGCCAGCAGCTTGGGAGAGCCGAATACGCAGTATTTT. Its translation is CASSLGEPNTQYF.